Below, one TCR beta chain is given with its context. What it recognizes is unknown. Sequencing of TCR beta drew on CD8+ and CD4+ T cells from blood. These data belong to a study of CD8 T cells in Susac syndrome. Study-level points and caveats: In Susac syndrome, CD8+ expansion was highest in TEMRA and active disease.

RNA in amounts of roughly 0.5 to 1 ug was reverse transcribed with random hexamers. TCRdb re-derived calls from the immunoSEQ multiplex PCR reads in MiXCR, one entry per CDR3 protein. The sample has around 79,000 distinct CDR3 sequences; 94% are singletons. CDR3 size: 14 residues. V was trimmed by 6 bases and J by 2 bases, leaving 12 bases between them. The sample was CD8+ T cells from PBMCs. The clonotype comes from a human donor with Susac syndrome. This sequence joins TRBV12-3 or TRBV12-4 and TRBJ2-3; D not resolved. The CDR3 loop reads CASSLKALTDTQYF. The CDR3 bases are TGTGCCAGCAGCTTAAAGGCCCTCACAGATACGCAGTATTTT.